The 4 T cell receptor beta chains below all came from one sample that was sequenced in a study of cytomegalovirus exposure and HLA in healthy donors. Primers for the PCR totalled 60 Vbeta and 13 Jbeta. Generated by immunoSEQ multiplex PCR, the TCRdb table keeps only in-frame clones and is missing some. The sample lists roughly 150,000 clones, 65% to 85% occurring once. The sample taken for sequencing was PBMCs. These receptors all stem from a male donor in good health and CMV-seronegative.

The chain has TRBV25-1 and TRBJ1-3; D call uncertain. This CDR3 has 17 residues. The germline gives CDR1 MGHDK, CDR2 SYGVNS. The V and J ends lost 3 bases and 5 bases respectively, with 20 bases between them. Here the CDR3 reads CASSDHTGGLDRNTIYF. The CDR3 DNA sequence: TGTGCCAGCAGTGACCACACGGGAGGGTTGGATAGAAACACCATATATTTT.

This sequence joins TRBV6-1 and TRBJ1-2, with TRBD1 matching over 10 bases. Germline CDR1 MNHNS, CDR2 SASEGT. The CDR3 is 13 amino acids. Germline trimming cut 4 bases from V and 8 bases from J; bases unmatched to any gene: 4. The CDR3 region has the DNA TGTGCCAGCAGTGGGGGACAGGGGTACGGCTACACCTTC. It specifies CASSGGQGYGYTF.

V and J are TRBV7-3 and TRBJ1-4; D is unresolved. The germline V gene has CDR1 SGHTA and CDR2 FQGTGA. V was shortened by 5 bases and J by 5 bases, with 9 bases between the two germline ends. The CDR3 has 13 amino acids. CDR3 in amino acids: CASSPRPNEKLFF. The CDR3 region has the DNA TGTGCCAGCAGCCCCAGGCCGAATGAAAAACTGTTTTTT.

On this clone: Because it lacks the conserved phenylalanine or tryptophan at the end, this CDR3 is likely a read error. The J gene is TRBJ1-1, the V gene TRBV28; 7 bases match TRBD1. The germline V gene has CDR1 MDHEN and CDR2 SYDVKM. The CDR3 has 13 amino acids. With V trimmed by 5 bases and J by 4 bases, 4 bases remained unmatched. CDR3 bases: TGTGCCAGCAGTCCTAACAGGGGCACTGAAGCTTTCTGT. The encoded protein is CASSPNRGTEAFC.